This T cell receptor beta chain originates from a study of T cell repertoires in cytomegalovirus infection. Study in general: HLA-B-restricted CMV epitopes that are well studied, plus recently identified HLA-C-restricted ones, were used by the study. Indications of both CMV infection and matching HLA type were provided by public TCR beta signatures. Findings and limits, study-wide: Based on cumulative public TCR beta family frequency, carriers of CMV plus the relevant HLA were identified. CMV-specific TCR beta clonotypes restricted by HLA-C dominated the ex vivo response.

CDR3 length: 18 residues. Germline V gene sequence: CDR1 MGHRA, CDR2 YSYEKL. V lost 1 base, J lost 0 bases, and 9 bases stayed unmatched. Only a few counts were recorded for this clonotype. Its antigen is currently unknown. MiXCR, applied by TCRdb to the reads, yields one record per CDR3 protein. Of about 85,000 distinct CDR3 sequences in the sample, around half were seen once. The chain employs TRBV4-1 and TRBJ1-3; 7 positions agree with TRBD1. This TCR came from a human donor in good health (CMV status not recorded). Some clones in this sample may be carry-over from other donors' samples. Sequenced material: CD8+ T cells from cultured PBMCs, taken from culture after CMV antigen stimulation. CDR3 region: CASSQGRTGQSSGNTIYF. CDR3 in DNA: TGCGCCAGCAGCCAAGGGAGGACAGGTCAATCCTCTGGAAACACCATATATTTT.